The entry below gives a single T cell receptor beta chain sequence along with its context. The protocol was immunoSEQ multiplex PCR, while the TCRdb copy is restricted to in-frame clones and leaves out a portion. The repertoire holds some 120,000 clones, with approximately 91% as singletons. These data are taken from a study of control samples from healthy donors and cancer patients. The V end was cut by 5 bases, the J end by 8 bases, with 15 bases between. This CDR3 is 12 amino acids long. The germline V gene has CDR1 GTSNPN and CDR2 SVGIG (reference sequence). The source of this sequence is a man between 45 and 60 years old in good health. The sequencing input was blood. This chain connects TRBV30 to TRBJ1-2; maybe TRBD1 (6 bases). In nucleotides, the CDR3 is TGTGCCTGGGGGGGCGGGGTTGTCGGCTACACCTTC. Translation gives CAWGGGVVGYTF.